These 32 T cell receptor beta chains came from one sample sequenced in a study of blood T cell repertoires in COVID-19. Data came from immunoSEQ multiplex PCR; TCRdb stores just in-frame clones and leaves some out. In the table there are approximately 320,000 clones, approximately 85% of which are singletons. Sequencing input: peripheral blood. The receptors here all came from a human donor in a cohort sampled during active COVID-19.

In its sample, this clone was seen once. The chain is built from TRBV19 and TRBJ1-6; D not resolved. Germline lookup yields CDR1 LNHDA and CDR2 SQIVND (reference sequence). Trimming shortened V by 0 bases and J by 2 bases, and 14 bases separated the two germline ends. CDR3 size: 18 residues. CDR3 bases: TGTGCCAGTAGTATAGAGGTCCCGGGAGGAACCTATAATTCACCCCTCCACTTT. It encodes CASSIEVPGGTYNSPLHF.

The genes are TRBV7-9 and TRBJ2-2; D remains ambiguous. The V and J ends lost 3 bases and 7 bases respectively, with 9 bases between them. The CDR3 covers 13 residues. Germline V gene data show CDR1 as SEHNR and CDR2 as FQNEAQ (reference sequence). The CDR3 DNA is TGTGCCAGCAGCTTTGGGCGCGTCGGGGAGCTGTTTTTT. Its translation: CASSFGRVGELFF. Supplemented by reference TRBV7-9 and TRBJ2-2, the full variable domain reads DTGVSQNPRHKITKRGQNVTFRCDPISEHNRLYWYRQTLGQGPEFLTYFQNEAQLEKSRLLSDRFSAERPKGSFSTLEIQRTEQGDSAMYLCASSFGRVGELFFGEGSRLTVL.

CDR3 DNA: TGTGCCAGCTCCGACTCTAGCACAGATACGCAGTATTTT. Translation gives CASSDSSTDTQYF. V usage is TRBV7-9 and J usage is TRBJ2-3; D is undetermined. Germline CDR1 SEHNR, CDR2 FQNEAQ (reference sequence). The germline V and J ends were trimmed by 8 bases and 0 bases, with 9 bases remaining between them. The CDR3 is made up of 13 amino acids.

V usage is TRBV5-8 and J usage is TRBJ2-2; 7 bases match TRBD1. CDR3 length equals 15 residues. V was pared by 0 bases and J by 1 base, with 0 bases of the junction left unmatched. In germline, CDR1 is SGHTS, CDR2 YDEGEE. The CDR3 region is CASSLDRGNTGELFF. The CDR3 DNA reads TGTGCCAGCAGCTTGGACAGGGGGAACACCGGGGAGCTGTTTTTT.

The V gene is TRBV19, the J gene TRBJ1-2; the D gene is possibly TRBD1 (5 bases). CDR3 length: 14 residues. The V and J ends lost 3 bases and 4 bases respectively, with 12 bases between them. Looked up from germline, CDR1 is LNHDA and CDR2 is SQIVND (reference sequence). This CDR3 is CASSMGGGGYGYTF. The CDR3 coding sequence is TGTGCCAGTAGTATGGGGGGGGGAGGCTATGGCTACACCTTC.

This chain joins TRBV28 and TRBJ2-7; 7 bases map to TRBD2. The germline CDR1 and CDR2 sequences are MDHEN and SYDVKM. The CDR3 contains 13 residues. Trimming removed 4 bases from V and 7 bases from J; junction bases left unmatched: 7. The DNA of the CDR3 is TGTGCCAGCAGTTCCGGGGGGTCGGGTGAGCAGTACTTC. Translated: CASSSGGSGEQYF.

This clone was detected only once. J is TRBJ1-2 and V is TRBV27, with D tentatively TRBD1 (5 bases). Germline values: CDR1 MNHEY, CDR2 SMNVEV (reference sequence). This CDR3 has 13 residues. The V gene lost 6 bases and the J gene lost 5 bases, with 13 bases spanning the gap. CDR3 in DNA: TGTGCCAGCAGCCCGGAGGGGAGGTATGGCTACACCTTC. It specifies CASSPEGRYGYTF.

The chain is built from TRBV29-1 and TRBJ2-6; TRBD1 matches 7 bases. The CDR3 has 17 residues. Germline assignment: CDR1 SQVTM and CDR2 ANQGSEA. J lost 3 bases, V lost 4 bases, and 12 bases had no gene match. The CDR3 is CSVGGPYRGGGANVLTF. CDR3 nucleotide sequence: TGCAGCGTTGGGGGACCCTACAGGGGCGGTGGGGCCAACGTCCTGACTTTC.

This clone was counted a few times. V gene TRBV12-3 or TRBV12-4 combines with J gene TRBJ1-5; D gene uncertain. With 3 bases removed from V and 7 bases from J, the gap between germline ends came to 7 bases. CDR3 length equals 12 residues. CDR3: CASSLPRQPQHF. CDR3 sequence (DNA): TGTGCCAGCAGTTTGCCGAGGCAGCCCCAGCATTTT.

V usage is TRBV7-3 and J usage is TRBJ2-1, with D perhaps matching TRBD2 (7 bases). V was pared by 5 bases and J by 5 bases, with 16 bases between. This CDR3 has 15 residues. Per the germline V gene, CDR1 is SGHTA and CDR2 is FQGTGA. CDR3 DNA sequence: TGTGCCAGCAGCCCCTTGGGGGGGGCGCACAATGAGCAGTTCTTC. This gives the protein CASSPLGGAHNEQFF.

The J gene is TRBJ1-6, the V gene TRBV30; D is perhaps TRBD1 (6 bases). The length of the CDR3 is 13 residues. V was shortened by 6 bases and J by 2 bases, with 8 bases between the two germline ends. Germline CDR1 and CDR2: GTSNPN and SVGIG (reference sequence). CDR3 bases: TGTGCCTGCAGGGGCCCCTATAATTCACCCCTCCACTTT. It codes for CACRGPYNSPLHF.

The gene calls are TRBV18 and TRBJ2-1, with D possibly being TRBD2 (6 bases). Looked up from germline, CDR1 is KGHSH and CDR2 is LQKENI. CDR3 size: 11 residues. V was pared by 8 bases and J by 13 bases, with 15 bases between. Here the CDR3 reads CASNDGDSQFF. CDR3 coding DNA: TGTGCCAGCAACGACGGGGACTCCCAGTTCTTC.

Points on this clone: Relative to the germline gene, one junction end is altered; a read error may explain this. The V and J genes are TRBV3-1 (or the pseudogene TRBV3-2) and TRBJ2-3; weak D call: TRBD1 (6 bases). Germline CDR1 and CDR2: LGHDT and YNNKEL (reference sequence). The CDR3 is 14 residues long. CDR3 coding DNA: TGTGCCAGCAGCCAATTCGGACAGTTAAACCGTAGGGATTTT. Translated: CASSQFGQLNRRDF.

V and J are TRBV24-1 and TRBJ2-7, with 7 bases lining up with TRBD1. Germline lookup yields CDR1 KGHDR and CDR2 SFDVKD. CDR3 length: 14 residues. Losses at the gene ends were 3 bases for V and 1 base for J; bases not matched to a gene: 2. The CDR3: CATSDKGQSYEQYF. The CDR3 DNA sequence: TGTGCCACCAGTGATAAGGGACAGTCCTACGAGCAGTACTTC.

The chain links TRBV4-1 to TRBJ1-4; 7 bases line up with TRBD1. Germline values: CDR1 MGHRA, CDR2 YSYEKL. V was clipped by 1 base and J by 3 bases; unmatched bases: 8. The CDR3 runs 17 residues. CDR3 amino acids: CASSQGQGRGPNEKLFF. The CDR3 DNA is TGCGCCAGCAGCCAAGGTCAGGGTAGGGGGCCTAATGAAAAACTGTTTTTT.

The chain carries TRBV29-1 and TRBJ1-3; unclear D gene. The CDR3 loop spans 15 amino acids. Deletions cut 3 bases from V and 0 bases from J, with 12 bases between. Per germline, CDR1 SQVTM and CDR2 ANQGSEA. The CDR3 reads CSVENSGNSGNTIYF. The CDR3 nucleotides read TGCAGCGTTGAGAATTCGGGGAACTCTGGAAACACCATATATTTT.

V usage is TRBV18 and J usage is TRBJ2-2; D is perhaps TRBD2 (7 bases). Germline V gives CDR1 KGHSH, CDR2 LQKENI. The V gene lost 1 base and the J gene lost 2 bases, with 11 bases spanning the gap. This CDR3 region has 16 residues. The CDR3 is CASSPRGGYNTGELFF. The CDR3 DNA reads TGTGCCAGCTCACCACGCGGGGGCTACAACACCGGGGAGCTGTTTTTT.

The J gene is TRBJ1-1, the V gene TRBV14; 9 positions match TRBD1. The germline V gene encodes CDR1 SGHDN and CDR2 FVKESK. The ends lost 2 bases at V and 4 bases at J; junction bases unmatched: 17. This CDR3 is built from 19 residues. CDR3: CASSQLGQGTGRGGTEAFF. Here the CDR3 DNA reads TGTGCCAGCAGCCAACTTGGACAGGGGACGGGGCGAGGTGGCACTGAAGCTTTCTTT.

J is TRBJ1-6 and V is TRBV5-1; D unclear. Germline V gene sequence: CDR1 SGHRS, CDR2 YFSETQ. The CDR3 consists of 15 residues. V was shortened by 5 bases and J by 7 bases, with 16 bases between the two germline ends. The CDR3 DNA sequence: TGCGCCAGCAGGGGCGGGGTAGGAGAGAATTCACCCCTCCACTTT. Amino acid sequence: CASRGGVGENSPLHF.

This chain connects TRBV5-4 to TRBJ1-1; tentative D call: TRBD1 (5 bases). The CDR3 is 14 amino acids. V gave up 6 bases and J gave up 1 base, with 13 bases separating them. Germline CDR1 and CDR2: SGHNT and YYREEE (reference sequence). The CDR3 nucleotides read TGTGCCAGCACCCAGCCGGGGGGGAACACTGAAGCTTTCTTT. Its protein product is CASTQPGGNTEAFF.

The chain recombines TRBV20-1 with TRBJ1-1; D unresolved. Germline V gives CDR1 DFQATT, CDR2 SNEGSKA (reference sequence). V gave up 3 bases and J gave up 2 bases, with 7 bases separating them. The length of the CDR3 is 12 residues. CDR3 DNA sequence: TGCAGTGCTAGTCGTCCTAACACTGAAGCTTTCTTT. Amino acids: CSASRPNTEAFF.

The chain recombines TRBV4-1 with TRBJ2-7; D gene uncertain. Trimming removed 1 base at V and 0 bases at J, with 10 bases between. Germline CDR1 MGHRA, CDR2 YSYEKL. The CDR3 extends over 15 amino acids. CDR3 in DNA: TGCGCCAGCAGCCAAGGGTACAGCTACTCCTACGAGCAGTACTTC. Protein: CASSQGYSYSYEQYF.

This chain connects TRBV7-6 to TRBJ2-5; 9 positions match TRBD2. J was trimmed by 5 bases and V by 5 bases; bases with no gene match: 15. Per germline, CDR1 SGHVS and CDR2 FNYEAQ. This CDR3 comprises 17 residues. Here the CDR3 reads CASSPGWSSGGLETQYF. CDR3 coding DNA: TGTGCCAGCAGCCCCGGGTGGAGTAGCGGGGGATTGGAGACCCAGTACTTC.

This clone was observed many times. J is TRBJ1-5 and V is TRBV28; TRBD1 matches at 9 bases. V shed 6 bases, J shed 1 base, and the junction held 10 bases outside the gene matches. The CDR3 loop spans 17 amino acids. Per germline, CDR1 MDHEN and CDR2 SYDVKM. In nucleotides, the CDR3 is TGTGCCAGCAGAGTGAACAGGGGGCTAACGAGCAATCAGCCCCAGCATTTT. Protein: CASRVNRGLTSNQPQHF. Full variable domain (outside the CDR3, taken from reference TRBV28 and TRBJ1-5): DVKVTQSSRYLVKRTGEKVFLECVQDMDHENMFWYRQDPGLGLRLIYFSYDVKMKEKGDIPEGYSVSREKKERFSLILESASTNQTSMYLCASRVNRGLTSNQPQHFGDGTRLSIL.

This chain uses TRBV27 with TRBJ1-1; the D gene is possibly TRBD1 (6 bases). The V end lost 5 bases, the J end lost 0 bases, and 13 bases lay between the germline ends. This CDR3 spans 15 amino acids. CDR1 is MNHEY, CDR2 SMNVEV, per germline (reference sequence). In DNA form, the CDR3 reads TGTGCCAGCAGTCCAGGGGCCGTATTGAACACTGAAGCTTTCTTT. This codes for CASSPGAVLNTEAFF.

This chain links TRBV18 with TRBJ2-1, with D maybe TRBD2 (6 bases). V was clipped by 4 bases and J by 0 bases, with 10 bases between them. CDR1 KGHSH and CDR2 LQKENI come from the germline V gene. CDR3 length equals 15 residues. This CDR3 is CASSRDGSSYNEQFF. As DNA, the CDR3 is TGTGCCAGCTCACGGGACGGGAGCTCCTACAATGAGCAGTTCTTC.

The rearrangement links TRBV7-8 to TRBJ2-7; possibly TRBD1 for D (6 bases). Germline V gene sequence: CDR1 SGHVS, CDR2 FQNEAQ. CDR3 length equals 19 residues. Trimming took 5 bases from V and 1 from J, leaving 27 bases between them. The CDR3 protein is CASSLRQELPRGSSYEQYF. The CDR3, as DNA: TGTGCCAGCAGCCTCAGGCAGGAGCTTCCCAGGGGTTCGTCCTACGAGCAGTACTTC.

This clone appeared once. The chain is built from TRBV5-1 and TRBJ2-3; D is uncertain. The germline CDR1 and CDR2 sequences are SGHRS and YFSETQ. CDR3 length: 13 amino acids. Trimming left V 4 bases short and J 4 bases short, with 10 bases between. CDR3 region: CASSAPTPDTQYF. CDR3 sequence (DNA): TGCGCCAGCAGCGCACCGACACCAGATACGCAGTATTTT.

The V and J genes are TRBV7-9 and TRBJ2-7; D might be TRBD2 (6 bases). The CDR3 has 16 amino acids. Trimming took 5 bases from V and 1 from J, leaving 18 bases between them. Germline lookup yields CDR1 SEHNR and CDR2 FQNEAQ (reference sequence). The CDR3 nucleotides read TGTGCCAGCAGCCACCCGACGGGGGAAGGTTCCTACGAGCAGTACTTC. This translates into CASSHPTGEGSYEQYF.

This chain joins TRBV4-1 and TRBJ2-2; 7 nucleotides line up with TRBD1. V lost 4 bases, J lost 0 bases, and 8 bases stayed unmatched. CDR3 length equals 17 residues. Germline loops: CDR1 MGHRA, CDR2 YSYEKL. The CDR3 reads CASSRQPGTANTGELFF. CDR3 DNA sequence: TGCGCCAGCAGCCGTCAGCCCGGGACAGCGAACACCGGGGAGCTGTTTTTT.

The chain is built from TRBV21-1 and TRBJ1-2. TRBV21-1 is a documented pseudogene. This CDR3 has 15 amino acids. This CDR3 is CATAFGRVSYYGYTF. As DNA, the CDR3 is TGTGCCACAGCGTTCGGGCGGGTATCCTACTATGGCTACACCTTC.

The chain is built from TRBV7-9 and TRBJ1-2; 7 bases agree with TRBD1. Trimming cost V 2 bases and J 8 bases; bases outside gene matches: 8. The CDR3 spans 14 residues. Germline-derived CDR1 and CDR2 are SEHNR and FQNEAQ (reference sequence). CDR3 sequence reads: CASSLSEGAQGYTF. The CDR3 bases are TGTGCCAGCAGCTTAAGTGAGGGGGCGCAGGGCTACACCTTC.